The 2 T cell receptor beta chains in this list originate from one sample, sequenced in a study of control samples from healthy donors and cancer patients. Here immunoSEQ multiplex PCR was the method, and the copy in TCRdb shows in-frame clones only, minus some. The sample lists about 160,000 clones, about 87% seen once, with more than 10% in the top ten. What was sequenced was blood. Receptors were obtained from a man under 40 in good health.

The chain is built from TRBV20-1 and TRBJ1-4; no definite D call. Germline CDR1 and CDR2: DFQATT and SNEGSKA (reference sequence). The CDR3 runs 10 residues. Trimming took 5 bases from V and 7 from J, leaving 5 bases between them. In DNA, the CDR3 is TGCAGTGCTGAGGGTGAAAAACTGTTTTTT. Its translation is CSAEGEKLFF.

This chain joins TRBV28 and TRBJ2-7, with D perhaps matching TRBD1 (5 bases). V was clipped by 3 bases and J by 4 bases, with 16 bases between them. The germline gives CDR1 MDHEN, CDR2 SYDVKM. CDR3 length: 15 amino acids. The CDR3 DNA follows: TGTGCCAGCAGTTTTTCCCGTGACAGTCGGTACGAGCAGTACTTC. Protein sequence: CASSFSRDSRYEQYF. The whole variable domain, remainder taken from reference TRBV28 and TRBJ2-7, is DVKVTQSSRYLVKRTGEKVFLECVQDMDHENMFWYRQDPGLGLRLIYFSYDVKMKEKGDIPEGYSVSREKKERFSLILESASTNQTSMYLCASSFSRDSRYEQYFGPGTRLTVT.